This TCR beta chain came from a study of cytomegalovirus exposure and HLA in healthy donors. Overall study results and limits: Versus the approximately 700-donor mean, an Asian-associated ancestry cluster reportedly showed fewer N-insertions in a later analysis. Across donors, sequencing depth was assumed by presence/absence analyses to be roughly uniform. A later analysis linked around 15,000 TCR beta sequences to HLA alleles at 0.05 false discovery rate.

The germline V gene has CDR1 LNHDA and CDR2 SQIVND (reference sequence). The CDR3 is 13 residues long. Turning to this clone: Its antigen is currently unknown.

With 60 Vbeta and 13 Jbeta primers, the PCR was carried out. Method: immunoSEQ multiplex PCR; TCRdb's copy keeps in-frame clones and lacks some. In the table there are about 130,000 clones, about 75% of which are singletons. The rearrangement joins TRBV19 to TRBJ2-3; 7 nucleotides line up with TRBD2. This TCR derives from a man aged 25-40 years in good health and CMV-seronegative. Input material: PBMCs. Written as DNA, the CDR3 is TGTGGCCGGGGGGTTACTAGCACAGATACGCAGTATTTT. It codes for CGRGVTSTDTQYF.